The clone carrying this T cell receptor (beta chain) was counted between two and nine times. The antigen is undetermined. The source of the sample is a study of cytomegalovirus exposure and HLA in healthy donors. General study results and limits: A later analysis associated some 16,000 TCR beta sequences with HLA alleles at a 0.05 false discovery rate.

PCR involved 60 Vbeta and 13 Jbeta primers. Sequencing used immunoSEQ multiplex PCR; TCRdb keeps in-frame clones, though not all of them. The repertoire holds about 140,000 clones, with about 75% as singletons. The material sequenced was PBMCs. The sequence derives from a woman aged 25-40 years in good health and CMV-seronegative.

CDR3 loop: CASSNSGGAGTDTQYF. The CDR3 DNA follows: TGTGCCAGCAGCAATAGCGGGGGGGCAGGCACAGATACGCAGTATTTT. The V and J genes are TRBV5-6 and TRBJ2-3, with 11 bases matching TRBD2. The V gene end was trimmed by 4 bases and the J gene end by 1 base; junction bases not matched to a gene: 5. This CDR3 spans 16 amino acids. Germline V CDR1 and CDR2: SGHDT, YYEEEE.